This record concerns one T cell receptor beta chain sequence. Antigen unknown. V lost 4 bases, J lost 3 bases, and 4 bases stayed unmatched. The CDR3 runs to 15 residues. CDR1 and CDR2 from the germline V gene are SGHRS and YFSETQ. Some second doses came at about 4 weeks and others at about 12 weeks; these were pooled. Data came from immunoSEQ multiplex PCR; TCRdb stores just in-frame clones and leaves some out. The repertoire holds roughly 24,000 clones, with approximately 85% as singletons. This entry belongs to a study of T cell responses to AZD1222 COVID-19 vaccine. The study's findings and limits: A mostly white British donor set with more females was recruited, and clonal diversity was possibly underestimated.

The V call is TRBV5-1, the J call TRBJ2-1, with TRBD1 identical over 10 bases. The sequence came from an adult who received the AZD1222 COVID-19 vaccine. The sequencing here drew on peripheral blood, taken 28 days after the second AZD1222 dose. DNA for the CDR3: TGCGCCAGCAGCGGGGGACAGGGGAACTACAATGAGCAGTTCTTC. Translated, it gives CASSGGQGNYNEQFF.